This T cell receptor beta chain was sequenced for a study of OX40 agonist ivuxolimab in advanced cancers. Study-level background: One patient with hepatocellular carcinoma and two with cutaneous melanoma, three in all, had partial responses. Study findings and constraints: In CD8+ T cells, expanded clones were on average more numerous than in CD4+.

On this clone: The antigen remains unidentified.

The CDR3 contains 17 residues. Trimming took 0 bases from V and 3 from J; bases not matched to a gene: 4. Germline V lookup: CDR1 WNHNN, CDR2 SYGVQD (reference sequence). Using immunoSEQ multiplex PCR, the repertoire was profiled, and TCRdb retains in-frame clones only, with some absent. The data show 90,000 to 120,000 clones, with approximately 90% seen just once and about 1.2% held by the top ten. Patients with a history of autoimmune disease or on systemic immunosuppression were excluded. Blood samples were obtained at baseline, cycle 4 day 1, and cycle 7 day 1. This sequence was found in an adult with an advanced solid tumor such as melanoma, head and neck, liver or kidney cancer. The source was CD4+ or CD8+ T cells sorted from blood, collected in a trial of the OX40 agonist ivuxolimab. J is TRBJ2-1 and V is TRBV10-1, with TRBD2 matching over 11 bases. In nucleotides, the CDR3 is TGCGCCAGCAGTGAGTCGACTAGCGGGACATTCTACAATGAGCAGTTCTTC. Its protein product is CASSESTSGTFYNEQFF.